A single sample gave rise to the 31 T cell receptor beta chains below, sequenced in a study of somatic mutations in cytotoxic T cells in rheumatoid arthritis (dated by TCRdb to 2015 to 2018). Receptors were amplified or captured by the immunoSEQ multiplex PCR assay. Not all clones reach the TCRdb copy of this immuneACCESS table, which keeps in-frame sequences only. Checked studies attribute under half of the gap to unresolved V genes and leave the rest unexplained. Recorded for this sample are about 14,000 clones; 82% of them occurred a single time. The ten largest clones take up roughly 27% of the sample. The sequencing sample was made of CD8+ T cells sorted from blood. The receptors originated from an adult with rheumatoid arthritis.

The chain links TRBV9 to TRBJ2-2, with 8 bases lining up with TRBD2. V shed 0 bases and J 4 bases; nucleotides not matched to a gene: 5. This CDR3 contains 16 residues. CDR1 is SGDLS and CDR2 is YYNGEE in the germline V gene. CDR3 DNA sequence: TGTGCCAGCAGCGTAGCCAAGCGGGAGAGCACCGGGGAGCTGTTTTTT. Translating it yields CASSVAKRESTGELFF.

Only one count was recorded for this clone. The rearrangement uses TRBV2 and TRBJ2-1, with D maybe TRBD1 (6 bases). V was pared by 4 bases and J by 0 bases, with 13 bases between. Germline V gene sequence: CDR1 SNHLY, CDR2 FYNNEI. CDR3 length: 16 amino acids. The CDR3 reads CASSVDRRSSYNEQFF. The CDR3 bases are TGTGCCAGCAGTGTAGACAGGCGGAGCTCCTACAATGAGCAGTTCTTC.

The V gene is TRBV5-4, the J gene TRBJ1-1, with D possibly TRBD1 on 6 matching bases. This CDR3 comprises 14 residues. In germline, CDR1 is SGHNT, CDR2 YYREEE (reference sequence). V shed 3 bases and J shed 1 base, with 10 bases lying between them. The CDR3 nucleotides read TGTGCCAGCAGCTCGGGGGCCGGGAACACTGAAGCTTTCTTT. Its protein is CASSSGAGNTEAFF.

The CDR3 loop reads CASSAQGVWYGYTF. CDR3 in DNA: TGTGCCAGCAGCGCCCAAGGGGTTTGGTATGGCTACACCTTC. V usage is TRBV9 and J usage is TRBJ1-2, with a tentative D call TRBD1 (5 bases). V lost 3 bases and J 5 bases, leaving 14 bases between the germline ends. This CDR3 is 14 amino acids long. Per germline, CDR1 SGDLS and CDR2 YYNGEE.

The rearrangement uses TRBV27 and TRBJ1-6, with a tentative D call TRBD1 (6 bases). Trimming cost V 3 bases and J 6 bases, with 12 bases left between them. This CDR3 comprises 15 residues. Germline V gives CDR1 MNHEY, CDR2 SMNVEV (reference sequence). CDR3 nucleotides: TGTGCCAGCAGTTTTGGGCAGGGGCGTAATTCACCCCTCCACTTT. Amino acid sequence: CASSFGQGRNSPLHF.

V gene TRBV7-2 combines with J gene TRBJ1-6; D perhaps matches TRBD1 (6 bases). This CDR3 spans 17 amino acids. The V and J ends lost 2 bases and 0 bases respectively, with 11 bases between them. Germline-derived CDR1 and CDR2 are SGHTA and FQGNSA. The CDR3, as DNA: TGTGCCAGCAGCTTAAGATCAGGGGTCTCCTATAATTCACCCCTCCACTTT. Protein: CASSLRSGVSYNSPLHF. Supplemented by reference TRBV7-2 and TRBJ1-6, the full variable domain reads GAGVSQSPSNKVTEKGKDVELRCDPISGHTALYWYRQSLGQGLEFLIYFQGNSAPDKSGLPSDRFSAERTGGSVSTLTIQRTQQEDSAVYLCASSLRSGVSYNSPLHFGNGTRLTVT.

V and J are TRBV30 and TRBJ2-1; 8 bases line up with TRBD2. The CDR3 has 15 residues. J lost 8 bases, V lost 3 bases, and 12 bases had no gene match. The germline V gene has CDR1 GTSNPN and CDR2 SVGIG (reference sequence). Written as DNA, the CDR3 is TGTGCCTGGAGGCGCGGAGCGGGGGCCCGCGATGAGCAGTTCTTC. Protein product: CAWRRGAGARDEQFF.

The chain uses TRBV27 and TRBJ2-3; tentative D call: TRBD1 (6 bases). Looked up from germline, CDR1 is MNHEY and CDR2 is SMNVEV (reference sequence). Trimming cost V 5 bases and J 3 bases, with 12 bases left between them. The CDR3 contains 14 residues. The DNA of the CDR3 is TGTGCCAGCAGTAGGTCACAGGGAACAGATACGCAGTATTTT. Protein sequence: CASSRSQGTDTQYF.

This chain uses TRBV27 with TRBJ2-3, with TRBD2 as a possible D gene (6 bases). Germline V CDR1 and CDR2: MNHEY, SMNVEV (reference sequence). Trimming cost V 5 bases and J 4 bases, with 16 bases left between them. The length of the CDR3 is 15 residues. The CDR3 DNA reads as TGTGCCAGCAGTCCCACGAGACTAGGCTCAGATACGCAGTATTTT. It specifies CASSPTRLGSDTQYF.

This clone was recorded once. V is TRBV7-8 and J is TRBJ2-5; D is perhaps TRBD2 (6 bases). V gave up 4 bases and J gave up 0 bases, with 12 bases separating them. CDR1 and CDR2 from the germline V gene are SGHVS and FQNEAQ. This CDR3 is 15 amino acids long. The CDR3 here is CASSSGTAYQETQYF. CDR3 DNA sequence: TGTGCCAGCAGCTCCGGGACTGCGTACCAAGAGACCCAGTACTTC. The full variable domain, in which reference TRBV7-8 and TRBJ2-5 provide the parts outside the CDR3, is GAGVSQSPRYKVAKRGQDVALRCDPISGHVSLFWYQQALGQGPEFLTYFQNEAQLDKSGLPSDRFFAERPEGSVSTLKIQRTQQEDSAVYLCASSSGTAYQETQYFGPGTRLLVL.

The count of this clone is one. The chain joins TRBV7-6 to TRBJ2-5, with 13 bases aligning to TRBD2. The V gene's germline CDR1 is SGHVS and CDR2 FNYEAQ. V dropped 5 bases and J dropped 5; count of bases not matched to a gene: 8. CDR3 length: 16 amino acids. The CDR3 loop is CASSKGLAGEPETQYF. The CDR3 region has the DNA TGTGCCAGCAGCAAAGGACTAGCGGGAGAGCCGGAGACCCAGTACTTC.

This clone was seen a single time. The chain carries TRBV7-9 and TRBJ1-1; D uncertain. Germline V gene sequence: CDR1 SEHNR, CDR2 FQNEAQ (reference sequence). This CDR3 contains 14 residues. The ends were cut back, 8 bases at V and 3 bases at J, with 16 bases in the middle. The CDR3 DNA is TGTGCCAGCGGACCCCCAGTGGATTACACTGAAGCTTTCTTT. Its translation: CASGPPVDYTEAFF.

The gene calls are TRBV7-6 and TRBJ1-5; D is ambiguous. The V and J ends lost 2 bases and 4 bases respectively, with 6 bases between them. The CDR3 extends over 13 amino acids. Germline V gene data show CDR1 as SGHVS and CDR2 as FNYEAQ. The CDR3 DNA sequence: TGTGCCAGCAGCTTAACCCATAATCAGCCCCAGCATTTT. Amino acid sequence: CASSLTHNQPQHF.

V and J are TRBV10-3 and TRBJ2-1, with D perhaps TRBD2 (6 bases). Trimming took 3 bases from V and 4 from J, leaving 10 bases between them. Germline lookup yields CDR1 ENHRY and CDR2 SYGVKD. This CDR3 contains 14 residues. CDR3 sequence: CAISDGGIYNEQFF. CDR3 DNA sequence: TGTGCCATCAGTGATGGGGGGATATACAATGAGCAGTTCTTC.

This clone was seen only a few times. DNA for the CDR3: TGTGCCAGTAGTATTGCGTCTGGGGAATACGAGCAGTACTTC. Amino acids: CASSIASGEYEQYF. This sequence joins TRBV19 and TRBJ2-7; unclear D gene. The CDR3 covers 14 residues. Trimming left V 3 bases short and J 4 bases short, with 13 bases between. Germline CDR1 reads LNHDA; CDR2 reads SQIVND (reference sequence).

The V call is TRBV28, the J call TRBJ2-6; a weak D match, TRBD2 (7 bases). CDR1 MDHEN and CDR2 SYDVKM come from the germline V gene. This CDR3 spans 16 amino acids. Trimming took 6 bases from V and 0 from J, leaving 12 bases between them. CDR3 coding DNA: TGTGCCAGCAGGGGGGGGGACACCTCTGGGGCCAACGTCCTGACTTTC. Its translation is CASRGGDTSGANVLTF.

The CDR3 loop is CASSSNHRGDSRGTQYF. The CDR3 DNA reads as TGTGCCAGCAGCTCCAACCACCGGGGGGACTCTCGTGGGACCCAGTACTTC. The gene calls are TRBV7-8 and TRBJ2-5; 7 bases fit TRBD2. CDR3 length equals 17 residues. Losses at the gene ends were 4 bases for V and 7 bases for J; bases not matched to a gene: 18. The germline CDR1 and CDR2 sequences are SGHVS and FQNEAQ.

This clone has a single count. This chain uses TRBV27 with TRBJ2-1; no reliable D call. V lost 9 bases and J lost 8, with 20 bases in between. The CDR3 totals 14 residues. Germline V gene lookup returns CDR1 MNHEY and CDR2 SMNVEV (reference sequence). The CDR3 DNA follows: TGTGCCAGTTGTAAACAAGTCTCACGGGATGAGCAGTTCTTC. Protein product: CASCKQVSRDEQFF.

The V and J genes are TRBV6-4 and TRBJ2-3; D unresolved. The CDR3 loop spans 16 amino acids. Germline CDR1 MRHNA, CDR2 SNTAGT. V lost 2 bases to trimming and J lost 2 bases, with 14 bases between them. The DNA for the CDR3 is TGTGCCAGCAGTGACGGGTGGGCGAAAGACACAGATACGCAGTATTTT. Its translation: CASSDGWAKDTDTQYF.

As for this clone: Its ends do not fully match the called genes, so a read error is possible. The chain joins TRBV13 to TRBJ2-2, with D possibly matching TRBD1 (6 bases). CDR1 and CDR2 from the germline V gene are PRHDT and FYEKMQ (reference sequence). This CDR3 spans 15 amino acids. CDR3 nucleotide sequence: TGTGCCAGCAGCCCCCGGACAGCAGTAGCCGGGAAGCTGTTTTTT. Amino acid sequence: CASSPRTAVAGKLFF.

The J gene is TRBJ2-5, the V gene TRBV11-2; either TRBD1 or TRBD2 may supply D (5 bases each). The CDR3 has 11 residues. CDR1 is SGHAT and CDR2 is FQNNGV in the germline V gene. Trimming removed 3 bases from V and 13 bases from J, with 12 bases in between. CDR3 bases: TGTGCCAGCAGCTTGGTGGGGGAGCGGTACTTC. Translated: CASSLVGERYF.

This clone qualifies as medium-sized (0.01 to 0.1%). The chain carries TRBV27 and TRBJ2-1; D may be TRBD2 (7 bases). With 5 bases removed from V and 5 bases from J, the gap between germline ends came to 19 bases. The CDR3 runs to 16 residues. CDR1 MNHEY and CDR2 SMNVEV come from the germline V gene (reference sequence). The CDR3 sequence: CASSLPLGGGNNEQFF. The CDR3 coding sequence is TGTGCCAGCAGTCTTCCCTTAGGGGGGGGGAACAATGAGCAGTTCTTC.

The J gene is TRBJ2-3, the V gene TRBV19, with 7 bases lining up with TRBD1. Trimming cost V 4 bases and J 11 bases; bases outside gene matches: 6. The CDR3 is 12 residues long. Looked up from germline, CDR1 is LNHDA and CDR2 is SQIVND (reference sequence). For the CDR3, the DNA is TGTGCCAGTAGTACCGGCCAGGGGGTGCAGTATTTT. The encoded protein is CASSTGQGVQYF.

The chain links TRBV11-3 to TRBJ1-1; D is unresolved. The V gene's germline CDR1 is SGHNT and CDR2 YENEEA. Trimming removed 5 bases at V and 5 bases at J, with 15 bases between. CDR3 length: 14 amino acids. The CDR3 DNA follows: TGTGCCAGCAGCACCGGACCGGATGGGACTGAAGCTTTCTTT. It encodes CASSTGPDGTEAFF. The complete variable domain, with remaining parts taken from reference TRBV11-3 and TRBJ1-1, reads EAGVVQSPRYKIIEKKQPVAFWCNPISGHNTLYWYLQNLGQGPELLIRYENEEAVDDSQLPKDRFSAERLKGVDSTLKIQPAELGDSAVYLCASSTGPDGTEAFFGQGTRLTVV.

The chain joins TRBV4-1 to TRBJ2-5, with 8 bases fitting TRBD1. TRBJ2-7 matches the DNA end more closely, so the J call is doubtful. The V gene's germline CDR1 is MGHRA and CDR2 YSYEKL. The CDR3 runs 16 residues. CDR3 in DNA: TGCGCCAGCAGCCAATCTAGGACAGGGAATCCCTACGAGCAGTACTTC. Its protein is CASSQSRTGNPYEQYF.

This clone occurred once. V usage is TRBV9 and J usage is TRBJ2-7, with 8 bases matching TRBD2. V lost 2 bases and J lost 6; bases outside the gene matches: 10. The CDR3 is 15 residues long. Germline V lookup: CDR1 SGDLS, CDR2 YYNGEE. The CDR3 region is CASSVPLPAGVEQYF. DNA for the CDR3: TGTGCCAGCAGCGTCCCCCTTCCAGCGGGAGTCGAGCAGTACTTC.

This chain joins TRBV2 and TRBJ2-3, with 10 bases fitting TRBD1. Germline CDR1 reads SNHLY; CDR2 reads FYNNEI. CDR3 length: 14 amino acids. With V trimmed by 3 bases and J by 4 bases, 1 base remained unmatched. The CDR3 DNA reads TGTGCCAGCAGTGAGGGACAGGGGCCAGATACGCAGTATTTT. Translating it yields CASSEGQGPDTQYF.

The V gene is TRBV5-1, the J gene TRBJ1-3; 7 positions match TRBD1. The J segment lost 4 bases and the V segment lost 3 bases, leaving 4 bases of the junction unmatched. The CDR3 length is 14 residues. CDR1 and CDR2 from the germline V gene are SGHRS and YFSETQ. The CDR3 DNA follows: TGCGCCAGCAGCTCTGGGACAGCCGGAAACACCATATATTTT. Its protein is CASSSGTAGNTIYF. Drawing the rest from reference TRBV5-1 and TRBJ1-3, the complete variable domain is KAGVTQTPRYLIKTRGQQVTLSCSPISGHRSVSWYQQTPGQGLQFLFEYFSETQRNKGNFPGRFSGRQFSNSRSEMNVSTLELGDSALYLCASSSGTAGNTIYFGEGSWLTVV.

The chain employs TRBV7-9 and TRBJ2-3; 12 positions agree with TRBD2. The CDR3 has 19 amino acids. CDR1 and CDR2 from the germline V gene are SEHNR and FQNEAQ (reference sequence). V shed 4 bases and J 2 bases; nucleotides not matched to a gene: 13. DNA of the CDR3: TGTGCCAGCAGCTCAAGTAAGGCTAGCGGGGGGGGTTTCACAGATACGCAGTATTTT. It encodes CASSSSKASGGGFTDTQYF.

The CDR3 sequence is CASSDGPSWSSYNSPLHF. The CDR3 coding sequence is TGTGCCAGCAGTGACGGGCCGTCCTGGAGCTCCTATAATTCACCCCTCCACTTT. The rearrangement uses TRBV2 and TRBJ1-6; no definite D call. The germline gives CDR1 SNHLY, CDR2 FYNNEI. V gave up 3 bases and J gave up 0 bases, with 15 bases separating them. The CDR3 is 18 amino acids.

The chain combines TRBV6-1 with TRBJ2-2; no firm D call. Germline V gene sequence: CDR1 MNHNS, CDR2 SASEGT. With 2 bases removed from V and 7 bases from J, the gap between germline ends came to 11 bases. The CDR3 has 14 residues. CDR3 coding DNA: TGTGCCAGCAGTGAACTGGGCAGCTTCGGGGAGCTGTTTTTT. Protein: CASSELGSFGELFF.